This T cell receptor (beta chain) was recorded in a study of blood T cell repertoires in COVID-19. The wider study: From the United States, Italy and Spain came samples of acute and convalescent COVID-19. T cells, B-cell-depleted T cells, or PBMCs provided the cDNA or gDNA that served as material.

Per the original methods: Estimation of nucleated cell counts relied on the amplification of reference gene primers. The assay was immunoSEQ multiplex PCR, and TCRdb's table has in-frame clones only and misses some. V and J calls and clone size come straight from that table; D and trimming were deduced from the DNA. The sample lists about 170,000 clones, just under 90% occurring once. Germline lookup yields CDR1 GTSNPN and CDR2 SVGIG (reference sequence). The CDR3 has 15 amino acids. Trimming shortened V by 5 bases and J by 4 bases, and 19 bases separated the two germline ends. V and J are TRBV30 and TRBJ2-3, with unresolved D. The clonotype was recovered from a young man with active or convalescent COVID-19. The specimen was peripheral blood. The CDR3: CAWLSIGAPADTQYF. In DNA, the CDR3 is TGTGCCTGGCTTTCCATCGGAGCCCCCGCAGATACGCAGTATTTT.